Following are 10 T cell receptor beta chains from one sample sequenced in a study of blood T cell repertoires in COVID-19. Measured with immunoSEQ multiplex PCR; TCRdb has only the in-frame clones, and not every one. The sample shows around 230,000 clones, about 85% of them seen only once. The source material was peripheral blood. The receptors were gathered from a man aged 55 to 69 who had recovered from COVID-19.

The genes are TRBV19 and TRBJ1-3; TRBD1 aligns across 9 bases. The CDR3 totals 16 residues. The ends lost 4 bases at V and 5 bases at J; junction bases unmatched: 9. In germline, CDR1 is LNHDA, CDR2 SQIVND (reference sequence). This CDR3 reads CASSTARTGERNTIYF. CDR3 in DNA: TGTGCCAGTAGTACCGCCCGGACAGGGGAAAGAAACACCATATATTTT.

CDR3 DNA: TGTGCCAGCAGCTTAGTCCTCACCAGTGGCTACACCTTC. Translated, it gives CASSLVLTSGYTF. This chain uses TRBV13 with TRBJ1-2; D not resolved. The V and J ends lost 1 base and 7 bases respectively, with 10 bases between them. The V gene's germline CDR1 is PRHDT and CDR2 FYEKMQ (reference sequence). The length of the CDR3 is 13 residues.

The chain couples TRBV24-1 to TRBJ1-5; 11 nucleotides align to TRBD1. The CDR3 consists of 15 residues. Germline V lookup: CDR1 KGHDR, CDR2 SFDVKD. V shed 9 bases, J shed 8 bases, and the junction held 11 bases outside the gene matches. For the CDR3, the DNA is TGTGCCACCGCCGGACAGGGGGCGAATAGGGAGCCCCAGCATTTT. The encoded protein is CATAGQGANREPQHF.

The chain joins TRBV29-1 to TRBJ2-2; 9 bases fit TRBD1. V lost 4 bases to trimming and J lost 3 bases; unmatched junction nucleotides: 0. The CDR3 has 13 amino acids. The germline gives CDR1 SQVTM, CDR2 ANQGSEA. The chain's CDR3 is CSVGQGDTGELFF. The CDR3 nucleotides read TGCAGCGTTGGACAGGGGGACACCGGGGAGCTGTTTTTT.

V usage is TRBV30 and J usage is TRBJ1-1; the match to TRBD1 covers 10 bases. The length of the CDR3 is 13 residues. V shed 3 bases and J 3 bases; nucleotides not matched to a gene: 1. Germline V gene sequence: CDR1 GTSNPN, CDR2 SVGIG (reference sequence). The DNA for the CDR3 is TGTGCCTGGAGGGGGACAGGGGACACTGAAGCTTTCTTT. Its protein is CAWRGTGDTEAFF.

This clone occurred once. This chain connects TRBV5-6 to TRBJ1-1; TRBD1 aligns across 9 bases. This CDR3 is 14 amino acids long. Germline V gene lookup returns CDR1 SGHDT and CDR2 YYEEEE. V lost 4 bases, J lost 7 bases, and 8 bases stayed unmatched. CDR3 DNA sequence: TGTGCCAGCAGCCTACGGGACAGGGCGCTTGAAGCTTTCTTT. Its translation is CASSLRDRALEAFF.

This clone showed up just a few times. The genes are TRBV27 and TRBJ1-2, with 7 bases that match TRBD1. With 1 base clipped from V and 8 bases from J, the junction kept 7 bases outside the gene matches. This CDR3 is built from 14 residues. The germline CDR1 and CDR2 sequences are MNHEY and SMNVEV (reference sequence). As DNA, the CDR3 is TGTGCCAGCAGTTTATTTGGACAGGCCGGGGGCTACACCTTC. It translates to CASSLFGQAGGYTF.

This clone turned up a few times. This chain uses TRBV29-1 with TRBJ1-4, with 10 bases that match TRBD1. The germline V gene has CDR1 SQVTM and CDR2 ANQGSEA. This CDR3 is 15 amino acids long. V lost 5 bases, J lost 5 bases, and 8 bases stayed unmatched. CDR3 nucleotide sequence: TGCAGCGTTCTCCCCGGGACAGGGGTGAATGAAAAACTGTTTTTT. Residues: CSVLPGTGVNEKLFF.

This sequence joins TRBV6-6 and TRBJ2-5; D is possibly TRBD1 (5 bases). The CDR3 consists of 14 residues. CDR1 and CDR2 (germline): MNHNY, SVGAGI (reference sequence). V was cut by 3 bases and J by 4 bases, with 12 bases left in between. Here the CDR3 reads CASSYHAGAETQYF. The CDR3 bases are TGTGCCAGCAGTTATCATGCTGGGGCAGAGACCCAGTACTTC.

The J gene is TRBJ1-1, the V gene TRBV18, with TRBD1 as a possible D gene (5 bases). The CDR3 is made up of 16 amino acids. Germline CDR1 and CDR2: KGHSH and LQKENI. Deletions cut 4 bases from V and 4 bases from J, with 19 bases between. The CDR3 spells CASSLGGGVMSTEAFF. CDR3 DNA: TGTGCCAGCTCACTTGGCGGGGGGGTGATGAGCACTGAAGCTTTCTTT.